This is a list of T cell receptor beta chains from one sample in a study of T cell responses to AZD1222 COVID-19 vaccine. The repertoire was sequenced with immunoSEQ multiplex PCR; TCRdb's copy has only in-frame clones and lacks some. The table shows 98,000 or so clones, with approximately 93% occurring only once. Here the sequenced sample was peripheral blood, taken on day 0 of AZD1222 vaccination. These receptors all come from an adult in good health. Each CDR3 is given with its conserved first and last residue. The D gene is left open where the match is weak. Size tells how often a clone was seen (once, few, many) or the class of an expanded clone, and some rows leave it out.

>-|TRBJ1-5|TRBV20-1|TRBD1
CSASRDRNQPQHF
TGCAGTGCTAGTAGGGACAGGAATCAGCCCCAGCATTTT
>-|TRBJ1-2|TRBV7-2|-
CASSLGLNYGYTF
TGTGCCAGCAGCTTGGGACTTAACTATGGCTACACCTTC
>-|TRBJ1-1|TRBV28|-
CASSFASSQSNTEAFF
TGTGCCAGCAGTTTCGCTTCTAGTCAGTCGAACACTGAAGCTTTCTTT
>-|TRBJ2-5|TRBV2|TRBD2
CAFEREIQETQYF
TGTGCCTTCGAGCGGGAAATCCAAGAGACCCAGTACTTC
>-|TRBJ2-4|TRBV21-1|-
CASSIKLAKNIQYF
TGTGCCAGCAGCATAAAGTTAGCCAAAAACATTCAGTACTTC
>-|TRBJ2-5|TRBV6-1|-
CASSEEVGETQYF
TGTGCCAGCAGTGAAGAAGTTGGAGAGACCCAGTACTTC
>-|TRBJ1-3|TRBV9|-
CASSPAGGYAGNTIYF
TGTGCCAGCAGCCCCGCGGGGGGCTACGCTGGAAACACCATATATTTT
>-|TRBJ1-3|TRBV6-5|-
CASSFGGVTGNTIYF
TGTGCCAGCAGTTTCGGGGGAGTAACTGGAAACACCATATATTTT
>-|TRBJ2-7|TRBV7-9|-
CASSPTRAVEEQYF
TGTGCCAGCAGCCCCACCCGGGCTGTGGAGGAGCAGTACTTC
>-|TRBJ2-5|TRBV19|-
CASSKGFQETQYF
TGTGCCAGTAGTAAGGGGTTCCAAGAGACCCAGTACTTC
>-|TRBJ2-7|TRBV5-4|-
CASSLAGGGSYEQYF
TGTGCCAGCAGCTTGGCCGGTGGGGGCTCCTACGAGCAGTACTTC
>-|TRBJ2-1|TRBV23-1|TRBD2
CASSLAGGNEQFF
TGCGCCAGCAGTCTAGCGGGAGGGAATGAGCAGTTCTTC
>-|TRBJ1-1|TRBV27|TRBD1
CASSFQGVPEAFF
TGTGCCAGCAGTTTCCAGGGGGTCCCTGAAGCTTTCTTT
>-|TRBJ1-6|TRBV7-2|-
CASSHVNSPLHF
TGTGCCAGCAGCCATGTTAATTCACCCCTCCACTTT
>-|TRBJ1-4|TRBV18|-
CASSPGRGGTEKLFF
TGTGCCAGCTCACCAGGCCGGGGAGGTACTGAAAAACTGTTTTTT
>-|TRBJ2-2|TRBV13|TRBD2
CASSPSERGLNTGELFF
TGTGCCAGCAGCCCTAGTGAGCGGGGATTGAACACCGGGGAGCTGTTTTTT
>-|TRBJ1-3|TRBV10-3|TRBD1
CATEPGQARNTIYF
TGTGCCACCGAACCGGGACAGGCAAGAAACACCATATATTTT
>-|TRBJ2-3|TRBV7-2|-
CASSLEGTAADTQYF
TGTGCCAGCAGCTTAGAGGGGACGGCCGCAGATACGCAGTATTTT
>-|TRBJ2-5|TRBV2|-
CASTEDWGKQETQYF
TGTGCCAGCACTGAAGATTGGGGAAAACAAGAGACCCAGTACTTC
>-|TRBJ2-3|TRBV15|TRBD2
CATSTRRTSDTQYF
TGTGCCACCAGCACCCGGAGGACTAGCGATACGCAGTATTTT
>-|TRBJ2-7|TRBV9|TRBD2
CASSVGLAGGDEQYF
TGTGCCAGCAGCGTAGGATTAGCGGGAGGTGACGAGCAGTACTTC
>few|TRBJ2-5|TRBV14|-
CASSQGNYGRVETQYF
TGTGCCAGCAGCCAAGGAAACTATGGGAGAGTGGAGACCCAGTACTTC
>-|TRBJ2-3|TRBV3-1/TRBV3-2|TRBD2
CASSHLVIGTSGRADTQYF
TGTGCCAGCAGCCATCTAGTCATCGGGACTAGCGGGCGCGCAGATACGCAGTATTTT
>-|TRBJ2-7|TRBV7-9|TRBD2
CASSFSGSTYEQYF
TGTGCCAGCAGCTTTAGCGGGAGTACCTACGAGCAGTACTTC
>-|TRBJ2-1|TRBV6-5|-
CASSFPTTGEQFF
TGTGCCAGCAGTTTCCCCACCACCGGTGAGCAGTTCTTC
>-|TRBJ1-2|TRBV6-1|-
CASSDGPSYGYTF
TGTGCCAGCAGTGATGGACCTTCATATGGCTACACCTTC